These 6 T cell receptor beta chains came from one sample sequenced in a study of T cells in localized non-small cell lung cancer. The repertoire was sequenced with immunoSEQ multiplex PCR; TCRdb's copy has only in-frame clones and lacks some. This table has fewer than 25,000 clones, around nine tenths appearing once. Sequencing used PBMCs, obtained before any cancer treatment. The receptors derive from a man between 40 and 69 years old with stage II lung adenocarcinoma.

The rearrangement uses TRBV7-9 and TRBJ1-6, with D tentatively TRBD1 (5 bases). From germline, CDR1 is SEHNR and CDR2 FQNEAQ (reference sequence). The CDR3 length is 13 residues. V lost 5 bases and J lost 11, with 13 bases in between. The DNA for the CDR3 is TGTGCCAGCAGCACGCAGGGAGGGACACCCCTCCACTTT. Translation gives CASSTQGGTPLHF.

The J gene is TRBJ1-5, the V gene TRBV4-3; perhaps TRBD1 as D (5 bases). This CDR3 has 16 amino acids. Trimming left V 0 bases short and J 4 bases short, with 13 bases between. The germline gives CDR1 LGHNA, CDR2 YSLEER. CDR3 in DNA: TGCGCCAGCAGCCAAGATATCGGGACGTCAAATCAGCCCCAGCATTTT. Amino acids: CASSQDIGTSNQPQHF.

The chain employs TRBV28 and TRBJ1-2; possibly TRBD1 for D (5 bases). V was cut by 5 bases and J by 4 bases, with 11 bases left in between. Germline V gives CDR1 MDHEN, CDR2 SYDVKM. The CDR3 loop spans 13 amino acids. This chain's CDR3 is CASSPTGGYGYTF. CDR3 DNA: TGTGCCAGCAGTCCGACTGGGGGCTATGGCTACACCTTC.

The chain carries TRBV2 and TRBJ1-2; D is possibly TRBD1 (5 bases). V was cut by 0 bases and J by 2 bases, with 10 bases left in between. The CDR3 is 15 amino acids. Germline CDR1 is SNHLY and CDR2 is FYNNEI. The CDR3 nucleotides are TGTGCCAGCAGTGAAGCTTCCGCAGGGAACTATGGCTACACCTTC. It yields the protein CASSEASAGNYGYTF.

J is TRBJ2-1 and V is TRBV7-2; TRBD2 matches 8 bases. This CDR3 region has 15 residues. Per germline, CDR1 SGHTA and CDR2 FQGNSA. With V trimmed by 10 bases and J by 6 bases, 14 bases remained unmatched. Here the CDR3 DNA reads TGTGCCACCCGGGGTAGCGGGGCCTCGGTCAATGAGCAGTTCTTC. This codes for CATRGSGASVNEQFF. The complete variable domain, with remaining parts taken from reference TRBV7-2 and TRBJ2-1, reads GAGVSQSPSNKVTEKGKDVELRCDPISGHTALYWYRQSLGQGLEFLIYFQGNSAPDKSGLPSDRFSAERTGGSVSTLTIQRTQQEDSAVYLCATRGSGASVNEQFFGPGTRLTVL.

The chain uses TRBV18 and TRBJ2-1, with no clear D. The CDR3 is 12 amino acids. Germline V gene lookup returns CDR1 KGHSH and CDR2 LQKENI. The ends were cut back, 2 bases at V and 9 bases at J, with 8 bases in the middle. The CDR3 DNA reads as TGTGCCAGCTCACCAGAGGCCTTTGAGCAGTTCTTC. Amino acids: CASSPEAFEQFF.